This T cell receptor (beta chain) emerged from a study of regulatory T cells in long-lasting Graves disease. Time point noted: persistent/refractory GD, antithyroid drugs over 5 years with positive TRAb. Generation of the TCR library employed RNA extracted from PBMCs. To make TCR beta libraries, researchers used iRepertoire HTBI primers and Arm-PCR of CDR3 regions. From the multiplex PCR reads, TCRdb called clonotypes with MiXCR, one entry per CDR3 protein. The sample includes 350,000 to 450,000 distinct CDR3 sequences, around 20% seen only once; the top ten take roughly 13%. CDR3 size: 13 residues. The V end was cut by 2 bases, the J end by 7 bases, with 12 bases between. Germline CDR1 and CDR2: SGHNT and YYREEE (reference sequence).

The input for sequencing was peripheral blood mononuclear cells (PBMCs), taken when the disease was refractory, from a patient treated with antithyroid drugs. This TCR was recovered from a female donor with Graves disease. The rearrangement joins TRBV5-4 to TRBJ1-1; no firm D call. CDR3 DNA sequence: TGTGCCAGCAGCTTTGGCCGCAGTGGTGAAGCTTTCTTT. Its translation: CASSFGRSGEAFF. The whole variable domain, remainder taken from reference TRBV5-4 and TRBJ1-1, is ETGVTQSPTHLIKTRGQQVTLRCSSQSGHNTVSWYQQALGQGPQFIFQYYREEENGRGNFPPRFSGLQFPNYSSELNVNALELDDSALYLCASSFGRSGEAFFGQGTRLTVV.